The subject of this entry is one T cell receptor beta chain. Its target is not known. Unique molecular identifiers were incorporated during preparation of the TCRbeta library. One entry per CDR3 protein results from TCRdb running MiXCR on the PCR reads. The sample yields under 850,000 distinct CDR3 sequences, approximately 14% seen once. These data are taken from a study of T-cell reconstitution after alpha-beta-depleted transplantation in children. Study-wide points: Surviving recipient T cells and thymic progenitors accounted for the high day-60 TCRbeta diversity observed in some patients. Roughly two months post-transplant, alpha-beta T cells reportedly originated from several hundred graft clones that had expanded. It was newly produced T cells that mostly accounted for T-cell counts and diversity one year after transplant.

The CDR3 has 17 amino acids. Germline CDR1 reads MNHNS; CDR2 reads SASEGT. Deletions cut 6 bases from V and 0 bases from J, with 18 bases between. This clonotype originated in a girl between 2 and 10 years old with congenital amegakaryocytic thrombocytopenia, due to receive a stem cell transplant. This chain connects TRBV6-1 to TRBJ1-5, with D unresolved. The material sequenced was PBMCs, taken before TCRalphabeta/CD19-depleted stem cell transplant. DNA of the CDR3: TGTGCCAGCAGCCTCCCCAAGGACGGGATTAGCAATCAGCCCCAGCATTTT. Amino acids: CASSLPKDGISNQPQHF.